This T cell receptor beta chain was documented in a study of blood T cells in healthy people across ages. Findings and limits, study-wide: The donors' CMV status was not determined, possibly confounding changes in expanded clonotypes. Roughly linear age-related decline in beta diversity appeared, significant by age around 36.

There are many counts of this clonotype. Its antigen is unidentified. One end of the junction is discordant with germline, which a read error may explain. The CDR3 spans 15 residues. The germline gives CDR1 SGHRS, CDR2 YFSETQ. PCR was performed a second time for about 6 to 11 cycles using a sample-barcoded 5' primer and a J-beta primer mix. One entry per CDR3 protein results from TCRdb running MiXCR on the 5' RACE reads. This table holds 1.5 million to 2 million distinct CDR3 sequences, 28% found once. The rearrangement uses TRBV5-1 and TRBJ1-5, with 7 bases fitting TRBD1. This TCR was recovered from a woman in her 30s in good health. Sequencing used blood. CDR3: CASSLEGDSNQPQHF. The CDR3 nucleotides read TGTGCCAGCAGCTTAGAGGGGGACAGTAATCAGCCCCAGCATTTT.